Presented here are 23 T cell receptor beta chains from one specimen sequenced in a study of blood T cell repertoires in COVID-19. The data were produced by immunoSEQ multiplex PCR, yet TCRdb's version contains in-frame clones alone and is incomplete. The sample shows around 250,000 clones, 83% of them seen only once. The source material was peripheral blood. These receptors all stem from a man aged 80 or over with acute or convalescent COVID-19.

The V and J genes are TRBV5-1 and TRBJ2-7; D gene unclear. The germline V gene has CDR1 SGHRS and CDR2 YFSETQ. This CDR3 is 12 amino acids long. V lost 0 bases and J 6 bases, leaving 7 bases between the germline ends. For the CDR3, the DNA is TGCGCCAGCAGCTTGGGGCTGGCCGAGCAGTACTTC. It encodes CASSLGLAEQYF. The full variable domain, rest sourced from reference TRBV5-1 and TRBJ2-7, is KAGVTQTPRYLIKTRGQQVTLSCSPISGHRSVSWYQQTPGQGLQFLFEYFSETQRNKGNFPGRFSGRQFSNSRSEMNVSTLELGDSALYLCASSLGLAEQYFGPGTRLTVT.

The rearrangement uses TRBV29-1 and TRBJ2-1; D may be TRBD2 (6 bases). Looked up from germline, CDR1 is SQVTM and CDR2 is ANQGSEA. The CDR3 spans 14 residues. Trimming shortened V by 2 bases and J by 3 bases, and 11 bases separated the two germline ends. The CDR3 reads CSVERLALYNEQFF. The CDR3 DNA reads TGCAGCGTTGAACGGCTAGCGCTCTACAATGAGCAGTTCTTC.

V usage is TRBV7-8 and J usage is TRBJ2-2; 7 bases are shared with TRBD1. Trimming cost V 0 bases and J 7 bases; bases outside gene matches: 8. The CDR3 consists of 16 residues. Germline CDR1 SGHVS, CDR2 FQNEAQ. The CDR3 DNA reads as TGTGCCAGCAGCTTAGCGGCCCCCCGGGACAGCGGGGAGCTGTTTTTT. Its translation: CASSLAAPRDSGELFF.

CDR3 sequence: CASSQPGPGYEQYF. The DNA of the CDR3 is TGCGCCAGCAGCCAACCAGGGCCCGGGTACGAGCAGTACTTC. V usage is TRBV4-1 and J usage is TRBJ2-7, with D maybe TRBD1 (5 bases). Trimming removed 2 bases from V and 4 bases from J, with 12 bases in between. CDR1 and CDR2 (germline): MGHRA, YSYEKL. The CDR3 covers 14 residues.

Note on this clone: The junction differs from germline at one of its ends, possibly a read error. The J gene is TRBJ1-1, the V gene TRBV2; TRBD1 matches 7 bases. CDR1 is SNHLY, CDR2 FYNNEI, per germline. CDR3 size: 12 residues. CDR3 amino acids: CASSDLGQWLLF. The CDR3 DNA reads TGTGCCAGCAGTGATTTGGGACAGTGGCTCCTCTTT.

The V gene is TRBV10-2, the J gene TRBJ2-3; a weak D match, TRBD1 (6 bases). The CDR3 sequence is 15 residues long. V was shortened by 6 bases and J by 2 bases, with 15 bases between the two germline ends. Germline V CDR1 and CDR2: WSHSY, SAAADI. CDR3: CASRRPDSPTDTQYF. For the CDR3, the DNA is TGCGCCAGCAGGCGGCCGGACAGCCCCACAGATACGCAGTATTTT.

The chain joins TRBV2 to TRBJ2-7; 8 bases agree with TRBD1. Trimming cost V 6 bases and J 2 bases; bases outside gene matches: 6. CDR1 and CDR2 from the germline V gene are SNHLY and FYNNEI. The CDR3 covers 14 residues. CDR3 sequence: CASRDGTGAYEQYF. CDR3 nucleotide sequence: TGTGCCAGCAGAGACGGGACAGGAGCCTACGAGCAGTACTTC.

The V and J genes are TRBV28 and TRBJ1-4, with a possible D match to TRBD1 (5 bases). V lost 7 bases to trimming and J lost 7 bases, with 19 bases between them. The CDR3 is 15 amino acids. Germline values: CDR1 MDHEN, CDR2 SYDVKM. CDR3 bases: TGTGCCAGCACCAAACCACGGGGGGGGGTTGAAAAACTGTTTTTT. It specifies CASTKPRGGVEKLFF.

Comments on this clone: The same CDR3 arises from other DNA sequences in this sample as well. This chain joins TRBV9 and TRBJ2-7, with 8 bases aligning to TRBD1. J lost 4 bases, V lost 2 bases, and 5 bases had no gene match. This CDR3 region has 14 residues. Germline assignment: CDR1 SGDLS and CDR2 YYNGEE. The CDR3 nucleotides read TGTGCCAGCAGCGTTGGACAGGGTACATACGAGCAGTACTTC. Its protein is CASSVGQGTYEQYF. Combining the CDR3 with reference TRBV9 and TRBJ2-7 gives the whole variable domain DSGVTQTPKHLITATGQRVTLRCSPRSGDLSVYWYQQSLDQGLQFLIQYYNGEERAKGNILERFSAQQFPDLHSELNLSSLELGDSALYFCASSVGQGTYEQYFGPGTRLTVT.

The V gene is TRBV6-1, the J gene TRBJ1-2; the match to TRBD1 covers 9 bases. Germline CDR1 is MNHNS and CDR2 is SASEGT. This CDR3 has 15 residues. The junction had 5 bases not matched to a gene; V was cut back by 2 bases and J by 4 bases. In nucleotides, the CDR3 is TGTGCCAGCAGTGAATTCGACAGGGGGGGCTATGGCTACACCTTC. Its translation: CASSEFDRGGYGYTF.

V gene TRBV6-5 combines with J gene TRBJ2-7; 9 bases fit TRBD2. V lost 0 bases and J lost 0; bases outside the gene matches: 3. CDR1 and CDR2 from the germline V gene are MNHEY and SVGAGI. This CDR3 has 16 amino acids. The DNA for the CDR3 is TGTGCCAGCAGTTACTCGAGTAGCGGGAGCTCCTACGAGCAGTACTTC. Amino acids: CASSYSSSGSSYEQYF.

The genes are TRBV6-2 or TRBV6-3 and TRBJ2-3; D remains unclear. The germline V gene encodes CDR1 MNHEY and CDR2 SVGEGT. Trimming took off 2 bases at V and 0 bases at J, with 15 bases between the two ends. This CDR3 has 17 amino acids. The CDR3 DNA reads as TGTGCCAGCAGTTACCCTAGAAGACCACAAAGCACAGATACGCAGTATTTT. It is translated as CASSYPRRPQSTDTQYF.

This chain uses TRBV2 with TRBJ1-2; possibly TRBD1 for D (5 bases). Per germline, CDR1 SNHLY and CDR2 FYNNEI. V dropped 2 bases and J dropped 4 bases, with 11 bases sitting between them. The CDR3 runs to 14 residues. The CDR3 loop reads CASSESPGVYGYTF. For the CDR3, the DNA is TGTGCCAGCAGTGAAAGTCCGGGGGTCTATGGCTACACCTTC.

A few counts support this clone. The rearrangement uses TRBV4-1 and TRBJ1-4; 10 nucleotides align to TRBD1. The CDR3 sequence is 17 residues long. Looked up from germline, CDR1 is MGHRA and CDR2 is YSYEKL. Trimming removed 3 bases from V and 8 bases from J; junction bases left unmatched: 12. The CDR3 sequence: CASSQGRGDRGGEKLFF. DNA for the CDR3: TGCGCCAGCAGCCAGGGCCGAGGGGACAGGGGAGGCGAAAAACTGTTTTTT.

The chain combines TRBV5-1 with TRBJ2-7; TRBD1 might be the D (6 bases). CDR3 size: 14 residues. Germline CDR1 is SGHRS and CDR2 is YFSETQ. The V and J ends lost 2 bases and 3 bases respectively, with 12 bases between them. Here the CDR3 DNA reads TGCGCCAGCAGCTTACAGGGAGCTGACTACGAGCAGTACTTC. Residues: CASSLQGADYEQYF.

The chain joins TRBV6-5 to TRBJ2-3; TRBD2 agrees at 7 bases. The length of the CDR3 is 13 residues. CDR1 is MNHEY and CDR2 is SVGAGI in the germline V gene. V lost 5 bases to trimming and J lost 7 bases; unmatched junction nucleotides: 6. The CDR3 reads CASSPESGNTQYF. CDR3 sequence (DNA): TGTGCCAGCAGTCCCGAGAGCGGGAATACGCAGTATTTT.

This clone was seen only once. The CDR3 bases are TGCGCCAGCAGTGATCTCAGGGGAGAGAGGAACACCGGGGAGCTGTTTTTT. Its translation: CASSDLRGERNTGELFF. This chain uses TRBV10-1 with TRBJ2-2; the D gene is possibly TRBD1 (6 bases). The CDR3 is 17 amino acids. From germline, CDR1 is WNHNN and CDR2 SYGVQD (reference sequence). V was trimmed by 3 bases and J by 1 base, leaving 15 bases between them.

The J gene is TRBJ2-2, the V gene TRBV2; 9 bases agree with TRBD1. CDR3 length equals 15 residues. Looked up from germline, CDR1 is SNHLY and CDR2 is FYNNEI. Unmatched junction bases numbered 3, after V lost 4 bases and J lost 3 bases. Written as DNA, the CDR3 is TGTGCCAGCAGTGCCGGGACAGGGTACACCGGGGAGCTGTTTTTT. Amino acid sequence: CASSAGTGYTGELFF.

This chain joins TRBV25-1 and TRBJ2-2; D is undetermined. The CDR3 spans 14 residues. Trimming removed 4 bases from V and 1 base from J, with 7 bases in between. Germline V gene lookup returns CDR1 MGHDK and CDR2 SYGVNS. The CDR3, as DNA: TGTGCCAGCAGTGCCGACATGAACACCGGGGAGCTGTTTTTT. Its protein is CASSADMNTGELFF.

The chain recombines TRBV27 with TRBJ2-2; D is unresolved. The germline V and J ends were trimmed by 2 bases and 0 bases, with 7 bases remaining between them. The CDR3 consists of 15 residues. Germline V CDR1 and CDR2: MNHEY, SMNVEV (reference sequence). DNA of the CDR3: TGTGCCAGCAGTTTAGAGCCGGCGAACACCGGGGAGCTGTTTTTT. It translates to CASSLEPANTGELFF.

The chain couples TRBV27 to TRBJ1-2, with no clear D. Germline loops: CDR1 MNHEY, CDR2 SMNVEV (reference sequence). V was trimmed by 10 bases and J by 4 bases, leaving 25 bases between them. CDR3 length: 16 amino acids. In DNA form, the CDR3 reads TGTGCCACCACATTCTCTAAGGGAGCAGGAGCCTATGGCTACACCTTC. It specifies CATTFSKGAGAYGYTF.

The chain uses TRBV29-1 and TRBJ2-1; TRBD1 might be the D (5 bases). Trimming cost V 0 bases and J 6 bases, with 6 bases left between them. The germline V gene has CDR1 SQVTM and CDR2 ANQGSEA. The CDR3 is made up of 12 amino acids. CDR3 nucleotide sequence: TGCAGCGTTGAAGAGGGGCCCAATGAGCAGTTCTTC. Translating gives CSVEEGPNEQFF.

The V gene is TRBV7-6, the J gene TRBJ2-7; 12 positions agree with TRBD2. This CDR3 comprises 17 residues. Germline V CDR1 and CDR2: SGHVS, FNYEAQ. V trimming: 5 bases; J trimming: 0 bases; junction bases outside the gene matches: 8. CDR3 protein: CASSRRTSGVNSYEQYF. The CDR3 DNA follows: TGTGCCAGCAGCCGCAGGACTAGCGGGGTCAACTCCTACGAGCAGTACTTC.